The T cell receptor beta chain described here comes from a study of blood T cell repertoires in COVID-19. Turning to the study itself: From the United States, Italy and Spain came samples of acute and convalescent COVID-19. PBMCs, B-cell-depleted T cells, or T cells provided the cDNA or gDNA that made up the material.

There are 13 residues in the CDR3. CDR1 and CDR2 from the germline V gene are GTSNPN and SVGIG (reference sequence). Trimming cost V 3 bases and J 4 bases; bases outside gene matches: 4. Original handling: Counts of nucleated cells, estimated from reference gene primer amplification, were obtained. Method: immunoSEQ multiplex PCR; TCRdb's copy keeps in-frame clones and lacks some. Clone size and V and J calls were adopted from that table, with D and trimming inferred from the DNA. The sample yields under 250,000 clones, around four fifths seen once. This chain connects TRBV30 to TRBJ1-1, with 8 bases identical to TRBD1. This TCR was sampled from a woman in her 50s with active or convalescent COVID-19. The sample was peripheral blood. The CDR3 protein is CAWSRQGTTEAFF. CDR3 nucleotide sequence: TGTGCCTGGAGCCGACAGGGGACCACTGAAGCTTTCTTT. Using reference TRBV30 and TRBJ1-1 for the parts outside the CDR3, the full variable domain is SQTIHQWPATLVQPVGSPLSLECTVEGTSNPNLYWYRQAAGRGLQLLFYSVGIGQISSEVPQNLSASRPQDRQFILSSKKLLLSDSGFYLCAWSRQGTTEAFFGQGTRLTVV.